This note documents a single T cell receptor (beta chain) sequence. This receptor's antigen is unknown. No much larger clone exists at a distance of one base, and base qualities are not known. The method was the immunoSEQ multiplex PCR assay. Rearranged TCR beta chain sequences were amplified using the hsTCRB Kit according to the manufacturer's protocol. TCRB libraries were sequenced on an Illumina MiSeq. The authors' analysis ran thus. The kit vendor's proprietary platform handled demultiplexing, trimming and gene mapping. Sourced from immuneACCESS, this table was stored by TCRdb with only in-frame sequences that have V and J called. A share of the clones is absent; for the studies checked, an unresolved V gene accounts for under half, and the remainder has no known explanation. Clone size and the V and J calls come from that table; the DNA yielded D and trimming. The sample table lists approximately 110,000 clones, around 90% of them with a count of one. The ten biggest clones cover 0.55% to 0.7% of the sample.

The data stem from a study of a mutant IDH1 vaccine in newly diagnosed glioma (dated by TCRdb to the early 2020s). The study in broad terms: Eight vaccinations were administered to patients in weeks 1, 3, 5, 7, 11, 15, 19 and 23, corresponding to visits V03 through V10. In the chemotherapy-containing groups, vaccination started alongside temozolomide cycles, whereas in patients who had radiotherapy alone it started 4-6 weeks after radiotherapy. Of the approximately 30 treated patients, about 60% were male and approximately 38% were female, and the mean age was 40.4 years. Before enrollment, patients had received standard therapy of radiotherapy alone, temozolomide alone, or radiochemotherapy with temozolomide; most received the combination. Six visits were used for peripheral blood collection: V03 (baseline), V05, V07, V10, V12 and V13. For exploratory analyses, about two dozen treated patients had longitudinal TCRB deep sequencing done wherever samples were available. Findings and caveats that apply to the study as a whole: Pseudoprogression seemed to be unrelated to changes in the top peripheral T cell clonotypes found by TCRB sequencing. Across multiple MHC alleles, vaccine-induced immune responses were seen in 85% to 95% of patients. According to the authors, sample limitations meant that analyses of patient blood samples could not be reproduced. Availability determined which PBMC samples were chosen for TCRB deep sequencing.

What the time point label conveys for this sample: week 11, during vaccination. Each vaccine dose, consisting of 300 ug of a 20-mer mutant IDH1 peptide in Montanide, was administered subcutaneously with topical imiquimod. The donors had newly diagnosed IDH1-mutant astrocytomas of WHO grade 3 or 4 that showed loss of nuclear ATRX. The samples were drawn from NOA16, a multicentre, single-arm, open-label phase I trial in Germany that tested a mutant IDH1 peptide vaccine in humans for the first time. Genomic DNA for TCRB sequencing was extracted from EDTA blood using the DNeasy Blood and Tissue Kit. Trimming takes 4 bases off V and 2 bases off J; junction bases not matched to a gene: 8. The CDR3 contains 17 residues, cysteine and phenylalanine counted. Solely the CDR3 DNA is kept, with 51 bases framed from the first base. Taken from the germline V gene, the CDR1 and CDR2 loops are SGDLS and YYNGEE.

This TCR was recovered from a woman in her forties or fifties with glioma. The specimen comprised PBMCs, sampled from a glioma patient whose treatment included an IDH1 peptide vaccine. The V gene is TRBV9 and the J gene is TRBJ2-2; the central 10 bases match TRBD1. The CDR3 sequence is CASSTRRTGGNTGELFF. The bases are TGTGCCAGCAGCACCCGTCGGACAGGGGGTAACACCGGGGAGCTGTTTTTT.